Below are 31 T cell receptor beta chains sequenced from a single sample in a study of cytomegalovirus exposure and HLA in healthy donors. Primers: 60 Vbeta forward and 13 Jbeta reverse. TCRdb's copy holds only in-frame clones and misses some; the assay was immunoSEQ multiplex PCR. The table shows approximately 130,000 clones, with roughly four fifths occurring only once. Sequencing was carried out using PBMCs. The receptors come from a man aged 30-40 years in good health and CMV-seronegative.

The genes are TRBV19 and TRBJ1-5, with D possibly TRBD1 on 5 matching bases. The CDR3 contains 13 residues. Between the trimmed V and J ends, which lost 6 bases and 4 bases, there was a span of 10 bases. The germline V gene encodes CDR1 LNHDA and CDR2 SQIVND (reference sequence). The CDR3 reads CASSAGGNQPQHF. Here the CDR3 DNA reads TGTGCCAGTAGCGCGGGGGGTAATCAGCCCCAGCATTTT. Based on the CDR3 plus reference TRBV19 and TRBJ1-5, the full variable domain is DGGITQSPKYLFRKEGQNVTLSCEQNLNHDAMYWYRQDPGQGLRLIYYSQIVNDFQKGDIAEGYSVSREKKESFPLTVTSAQKNPTAFYLCASSAGGNQPQHFGDGTRLSIL.

CDR3 DNA: TGCGCCAGCAGCATTGGCCCGGCTAGCGGGGCCTTACAAGAGACCCAGTACTTC. Translated, it gives CASSIGPASGALQETQYF. The chain recombines TRBV5-1 with TRBJ2-5; 9 positions agree with TRBD2. The V and J ends lost 4 bases and 2 bases, in that order; junction bases with no gene match: 15. This CDR3 is 18 amino acids long. Germline V gives CDR1 SGHRS, CDR2 YFSETQ.

The V gene is TRBV28, the J gene TRBJ2-2, with no clear D. The ends were cut back, 3 bases at V and 2 bases at J, with 10 bases in the middle. Germline lookup yields CDR1 MDHEN and CDR2 SYDVKM. This CDR3 contains 15 residues. CDR3 sequence: CASSFLSGNTGELFF. The CDR3 coding sequence is TGTGCCAGCAGTTTTTTGTCGGGTAACACCGGGGAGCTGTTTTTT.

This clone was recorded once. The V and J genes are TRBV6-5 and TRBJ2-7, with a weak D call TRBD1 (6 bases). The CDR3 consists of 13 residues. V gave up 4 bases and J gave up 1 base, with 8 bases separating them. Germline CDR1 MNHEY, CDR2 SVGAGI. CDR3 loop: CASSSDRSYEQYF. In DNA form, the CDR3 reads TGTGCCAGCAGTTCAGACAGGTCCTACGAGCAGTACTTC.

The sample holds a few counts of this clone. This chain uses TRBV6-5 with TRBJ2-7; maybe TRBD1 (6 bases). CDR3 length: 14 amino acids. V lost 2 bases and J lost 5, with 13 bases in between. Germline CDR1 reads MNHEY; CDR2 reads SVGAGI. The CDR3 DNA sequence: TGTGCCAGCAGTTACGAGGTCACAGGGAACGAGCAGTACTTC. The encoded protein is CASSYEVTGNEQYF.

This clone was observed a handful of times. The V gene is TRBV19, the J gene TRBJ1-6, with 12 bases matching TRBD1. After removal of 5 bases from V and 11 bases from J, the junction contained 7 bases not matched to a gene. Per germline, CDR1 LNHDA and CDR2 SQIVND (reference sequence). The CDR3 has 15 amino acids. This CDR3 reads CASSLSGQGAPPLHF. The CDR3 nucleotides read TGTGCCAGTAGTCTGTCGGGACAGGGGGCACCACCCCTCCACTTT.

V and J are TRBV29-1 and TRBJ1-1, with a possible D match to TRBD1 (5 bases). This CDR3 is 12 amino acids long. V was shortened by 4 bases and J by 10 bases, with 16 bases between the two germline ends. Germline V gene sequence: CDR1 SQVTM, CDR2 ANQGSEA. In DNA, the CDR3 is TGCAGCGTTGGGGTCAACCCAAGGGGAGCTTTCTTT. Translating it yields CSVGVNPRGAFF.

This chain links TRBV28 with TRBJ2-2, with a possible D match to TRBD2 (6 bases). The germline CDR1 and CDR2 sequences are MDHEN and SYDVKM. This CDR3 has 17 amino acids. Trimming left V 7 bases short and J 1 base short, with 19 bases between. The CDR3 region is CASIGRTTSLNTGELFF. The CDR3 DNA is TGTGCCAGCATCGGACGGACTACTTCATTGAACACCGGGGAGCTGTTTTTT.

This chain connects TRBV6-5 to TRBJ2-2, with 11 bases matching TRBD2. The CDR3 runs to 15 residues. The germline V gene encodes CDR1 MNHEY and CDR2 SVGAGI. J was trimmed by 3 bases and V by 7 bases; bases with no gene match: 4. CDR3: CASTLLAGDTGELFF. CDR3 nucleotide sequence: TGTGCCAGCACCCTACTAGCGGGGGACACCGGGGAGCTGTTTTTT.

The rearrangement joins TRBV4-1 to TRBJ1-6, with 8 bases fitting TRBD1. CDR1 MGHRA and CDR2 YSYEKL come from the germline V gene. The junction had 9 bases not matched to a gene; V was cut back by 2 bases and J by 9 bases. The CDR3 covers 16 residues. The CDR3 region has the DNA TGCGCCAGCAGCCAAAAGAAGGACAGGGAGGGTTCACCCCTCCACTTT. The encoded protein is CASSQKKDREGSPLHF.

In this sample, this clone turned up a few times. V is TRBV18 and J is TRBJ1-5; possibly TRBD1 for D (6 bases). Germline assignment: CDR1 KGHSH and CDR2 LQKENI. The CDR3 is made up of 16 amino acids. The V end was cut by 3 bases, the J end by 0 bases, with 12 bases between. CDR3 sequence (DNA): TGTGCCAGCTCACCCAACGACAGGTATAGCAATCAGCCCCAGCATTTT. Translating it yields CASSPNDRYSNQPQHF.

The rearrangement joins TRBV27 to TRBJ2-5, with 10 bases lining up with TRBD1. V trimming: 6 bases; J trimming: 2 bases; junction bases outside the gene matches: 6. The germline V gene encodes CDR1 MNHEY and CDR2 SMNVEV (reference sequence). The CDR3 totals 15 residues. The CDR3 is CASRKRGQGQETQYF. In nucleotides, the CDR3 is TGTGCCAGCAGGAAACGGGGACAGGGGCAAGAGACCCAGTACTTC.

CDR3 nucleotide sequence: TGTGCCAGCAGTCCCGGTAGCGGGAGCCCCTCCTACGAGCAGTACTTC. Protein product: CASSPGSGSPSYEQYF. The chain recombines TRBV28 with TRBJ2-7; TRBD2 matches at 9 bases. Germline CDR1 MDHEN, CDR2 SYDVKM. The CDR3 is 16 amino acids. The ends lost 5 bases at V and 0 bases at J; junction bases unmatched: 8.

The table lists this clone with a few counts. Here the CDR3 DNA reads TGTGCCAGCTGGGACAGGGGGCCGTCTGGTGCCAATCAGCCCCAGCATTTT. It codes for CASWDRGPSGANQPQHF. The chain carries TRBV28 and TRBJ1-5, with 12 positions matching TRBD1. The CDR3 has 17 amino acids. Germline V CDR1 and CDR2: MDHEN, SYDVKM. V trimming: 8 bases; J trimming: 3 bases; junction bases outside the gene matches: 11.

This clone was found a few times. This sequence joins TRBV4-3 and TRBJ1-4, with 7 bases lining up with TRBD1. This CDR3 is built from 15 residues. The J segment lost 6 bases and the V segment lost 0 bases, leaving 4 bases of the junction unmatched. Germline V gene sequence: CDR1 LGHNA, CDR2 YSLEER. For the CDR3, the DNA is TGCGCCAGCAGCCAAGAAGGGGACAGAGATGAAAAACTGTTTTTT. Translated, it gives CASSQEGDRDEKLFF.

The rearrangement links TRBV30 to TRBJ1-2, with D possibly TRBD1 on 5 matching bases. V was pared by 1 base and J by 4 bases, with 10 bases between. The CDR3 consists of 13 residues. Looked up from germline, CDR1 is GTSNPN and CDR2 is SVGIG (reference sequence). The CDR3 region has the DNA TGTGCCTGGAGTGCTCAGGGTTTCTATGGCTACACCTTC. This gives the protein CAWSAQGFYGYTF.

V usage is TRBV30 and J usage is TRBJ1-2, with TRBD1 identical over 8 bases. This CDR3 is built from 15 residues. V shed 2 bases and J 5 bases; nucleotides not matched to a gene: 10. Germline assignment: CDR1 GTSNPN and CDR2 SVGIG (reference sequence). DNA of the CDR3: TGTGCCTGGAGTCGCACGACAGGGGCGAAATATGGCTACACCTTC. It specifies CAWSRTTGAKYGYTF. Full variable domain (missing parts from reference TRBV30 and TRBJ1-2): SQTIHQWPATLVQPVGSPLSLECTVEGTSNPNLYWYRQAAGRGLQLLFYSVGIGQISSEVPQNLSASRPQDRQFILSSKKLLLSDSGFYLCAWSRTTGAKYGYTFGSGTRLTVV.

The count of this clone is one. The J gene is TRBJ2-3, the V gene TRBV7-2, with D tentatively TRBD2 (6 bases). Germline values: CDR1 SGHTA, CDR2 FQGNSA. Trimming removed 2 bases from V and 4 bases from J, with 16 bases in between. CDR3 size: 16 residues. CDR3 sequence reads: CASSLRLGGVADTQYF. The CDR3 DNA follows: TGTGCCAGCAGCTTAAGGTTGGGGGGAGTGGCAGATACGCAGTATTTT. Complete variable domain (other parts from reference TRBV7-2 and TRBJ2-3): GAGVSQSPSNKVTEKGKDVELRCDPISGHTALYWYRQSLGQGLEFLIYFQGNSAPDKSGLPSDRFSAERTGGSVSTLTIQRTQQEDSAVYLCASSLRLGGVADTQYFGPGTRLTVL.

This chain uses TRBV30 with TRBJ1-2; D call uncertain. Trimming left V 3 bases short and J 7 bases short, with 12 bases between. This CDR3 contains 12 residues. Germline CDR1 and CDR2: GTSNPN and SVGIG (reference sequence). CDR3 sequence: CAWRARRSGYTF. In DNA form, the CDR3 reads TGTGCCTGGAGAGCTAGAAGGTCTGGCTACACCTTC.

The V call is TRBV5-1, the J call TRBJ2-1; 13 positions agree with TRBD2. With 4 bases clipped from V and 2 bases from J, the junction kept 3 bases outside the gene matches. Germline V gene sequence: CDR1 SGHRS, CDR2 YFSETQ. The CDR3 is 16 amino acids. CDR3 in DNA: TGCGCCAGCAGCGCCGGACTAGCGGGGGCCTACAATGAGCAGTTCTTC. It codes for CASSAGLAGAYNEQFF.

The chain is built from TRBV13 and TRBJ1-1; no clear D. Germline V gives CDR1 PRHDT, CDR2 FYEKMQ (reference sequence). Trimming stripped 5 bases from V and 3 bases from J, with 7 bases between. This CDR3 has 12 amino acids. CDR3 residues: CASSLEDTEAFF. CDR3 DNA sequence: TGTGCCAGCAGCCTTGAGGACACTGAAGCTTTCTTT.

This clone is a singleton in its sample. The chain employs TRBV6-1 and TRBJ1-5; D gene unclear. CDR1 is MNHNS and CDR2 is SASEGT in the germline V gene. Trimming stripped 3 bases from V and 7 bases from J, with 13 bases between. The CDR3 loop spans 14 amino acids. DNA of the CDR3: TGTGCCAGCAGTGACGCAAGCGCCGGCCAGCCCCAGCATTTT. It translates to CASSDASAGQPQHF.

CDR3 sequence (DNA): TGTGCCTGGAGTGCCTCTAAGGGGGCGCGATACTTGAACACTGAAGCTTTCTTT. Encoded protein: CAWSASKGARYLNTEAFF. The chain links TRBV30 to TRBJ1-1; 7 bases are a match to TRBD1. The CDR3 totals 18 residues. Germline V gene data show CDR1 as GTSNPN and CDR2 as SVGIG (reference sequence). Trimming at V came to 1 base and at J to 0 bases, leaving 14 bases not matched to a gene.

The gene calls are TRBV7-8 and TRBJ2-6; 9 bases agree with TRBD2. Germline-derived CDR1 and CDR2 are SGHVS and FQNEAQ. With 1 base clipped from V and 0 bases from J, the junction kept 7 bases outside the gene matches. This CDR3 region has 19 residues. The CDR3 nucleotides read TGTGCCAGCAGCTTAGTTGGAGCGGGGGGTCCCTCTGGGGCCAACGTCCTGACTTTC. It yields the protein CASSLVGAGGPSGANVLTF.

J is TRBJ1-2 and V is TRBV15; no firm D call. The CDR3 totals 12 residues. The germline CDR1 and CDR2 sequences are LNHNV and YYDKDF (reference sequence). V lost 6 bases to trimming and J lost 0 bases, with 5 bases between them. CDR3 in DNA: TGTGCCACCAGGTCCGCTAACTATGGCTACACCTTC. Protein product: CATRSANYGYTF. Using reference TRBV15 and TRBJ1-2 for the parts outside the CDR3, the full variable domain is DAMVIQNPRYQVTQFGKPVTLSCSQTLNHNVMYWYQQKSSQAPKLLFHYYDKDFNNEADTPDNFQSRRPNTSFCFLDIRSPGLGDTAMYLCATRSANYGYTFGSGTRLTVV.

The chain carries TRBV19 and TRBJ2-7; the D is unclear. V lost 4 bases and J lost 2, with 6 bases in between. Germline CDR1 is LNHDA and CDR2 is SQIVND (reference sequence). The CDR3 extends over 12 amino acids. CDR3 nucleotide sequence: TGTGCCAGTAGTACAGGTCCCTACGAGCAGTACTTC. Amino acid sequence: CASSTGPYEQYF.

The rearrangement joins TRBV7-6 to TRBJ2-2; 9 nucleotides agree with TRBD1. Germline loops: CDR1 SGHVS, CDR2 FNYEAQ. J was trimmed by 7 bases and V by 5 bases; bases with no gene match: 11. CDR3 size: 16 residues. CDR3 in amino acids: CASSTTTGGLLGELFF. In nucleotides, the CDR3 is TGTGCCAGCAGCACAACGACAGGGGGACTCCTCGGGGAGCTGTTTTTT.

The rearrangement joins TRBV5-5 to TRBJ1-1; D uncertain. V was cut by 4 bases and J by 3 bases, with 13 bases left in between. This CDR3 comprises 14 residues. From germline, CDR1 is SGHKS and CDR2 YYEKEE (reference sequence). The CDR3 nucleotides read TGTGCCAGCAGCCCCCGGGTCCCTCACACTGAAGCTTTCTTT. It specifies CASSPRVPHTEAFF.

The rearrangement joins TRBV11-2 to TRBJ1-2; 7 bases line up with TRBD1. The CDR3 length is 15 residues. Trimming removed 5 bases from V and 1 base from J; junction bases left unmatched: 7. CDR1 is SGHAT and CDR2 is FQNNGV in the germline V gene. CDR3 DNA: TGTGCCAGCAGCATACCGGGACAGCTTAACTATGGCTACACCTTC. The encoded protein is CASSIPGQLNYGYTF.

The V and J genes are TRBV15 and TRBJ2-1; 7 bases align to TRBD1. In germline, CDR1 is LNHNV, CDR2 YYDKDF (reference sequence). This CDR3 has 16 residues. The junction had 2 bases not matched to a gene; V was cut back by 0 bases and J by 0 bases. CDR3 in amino acids: CATSRDRGSSYNEQFF. In DNA, the CDR3 is TGTGCCACCAGCAGAGACAGGGGGTCCTCCTACAATGAGCAGTTCTTC.

This chain links TRBV9 with TRBJ1-2, with 11 positions matching TRBD1. V shed 3 bases and J 6 bases; nucleotides not matched to a gene: 4. The length of the CDR3 is 14 residues. Germline assignment: CDR1 SGDLS and CDR2 YYNGEE. The CDR3 spells CASSGDRGWNGYTF. DNA of the CDR3: TGTGCCAGCAGCGGGGACAGGGGGTGGAATGGCTACACCTTC.